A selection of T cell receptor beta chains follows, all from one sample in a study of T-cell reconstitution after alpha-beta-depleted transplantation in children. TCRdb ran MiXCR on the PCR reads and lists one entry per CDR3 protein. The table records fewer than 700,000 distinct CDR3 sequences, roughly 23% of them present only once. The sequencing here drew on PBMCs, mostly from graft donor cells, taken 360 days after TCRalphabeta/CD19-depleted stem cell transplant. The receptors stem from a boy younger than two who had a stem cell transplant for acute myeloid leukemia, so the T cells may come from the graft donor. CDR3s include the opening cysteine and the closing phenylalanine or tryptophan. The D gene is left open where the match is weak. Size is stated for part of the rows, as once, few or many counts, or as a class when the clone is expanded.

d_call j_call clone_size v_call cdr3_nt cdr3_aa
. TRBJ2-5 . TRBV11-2 TGTGCCAGCAGCCTGTGGGAGGAAGAGACCCAGTACTTC CASSLWEEETQYF
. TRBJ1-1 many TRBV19 TGTGCCAGTAGTCCCTATCAGGACGGGAACACTGAAGCTTTCTTT CASSPYQDGNTEAFF
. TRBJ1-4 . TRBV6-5 TGTGCCAGCAGTTACTCCCCGACAACAACTAATGAAAAACTGTTTTTT CASSYSPTTTNEKLFF
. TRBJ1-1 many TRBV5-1 TGCGCCAGCAGCTTTGGGGGACAGAACACTGAAGCTTTCTTT CASSFGGQNTEAFF
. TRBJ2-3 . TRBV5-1 TGCGCCAGCAGTTTCGACAAGGCCCGCACAGATACGCAGTATTTT CASSFDKARTDTQYF
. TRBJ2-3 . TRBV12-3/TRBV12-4 TGTGCCAGCAGTCGGCGGGACCCCACAGATACGCAGTATTTT CASSRRDPTDTQYF
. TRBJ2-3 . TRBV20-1 TGCAGTGCTCCCGTAGTATCTACGCAGTATTTT CSAPVVSTQYF
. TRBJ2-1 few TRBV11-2 TGTGCCAGCAGCTTACCCCTGGTCCTAGCGAGCTCCTACAATGAGCAGTTCTTC CASSLPLVLASSYNEQFF
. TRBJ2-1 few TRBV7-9 TGTGCCAGCAGCCCTCGGTCGAGCTCCTACAATGAGCAGTTCTTC CASSPRSSSYNEQFF
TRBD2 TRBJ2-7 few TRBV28 TGTGCCAGCAGCCCCCAGCGGGGTCCCTACGAGCAGTACTTC CASSPQRGPYEQYF
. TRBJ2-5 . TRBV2 TGTGCCAGCAGTGAGCGGGTTCTCCAAGAGACCCAGTACTTC CASSERVLQETQYF
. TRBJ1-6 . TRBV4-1 TGCGCCAGCAGCCAAGGAGAGGGGCCGGGTTATAATTCACCCCTCCACTTT CASSQGEGPGYNSPLHF
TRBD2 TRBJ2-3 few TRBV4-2 TGTGCCAGCAGCCCCGGACTAGCGGGGGGTGGTACCACAGATACGCAGTATTTT CASSPGLAGGGTTDTQYF
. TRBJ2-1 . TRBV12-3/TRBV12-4 TGTGCCAGCAGTTTGCGGCCAGAGAGGAATGAGCAGTTCTTC CASSLRPERNEQFF
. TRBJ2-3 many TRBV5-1 TGCGCCAGCAGCTTAAGACAGGGAGGAGCAGATACGCAGTATTTT CASSLRQGGADTQYF
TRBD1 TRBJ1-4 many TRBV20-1 TGCAGTGCGGGACAGGGAACAACTAATGAAAAACTGTTTTTT CSAGQGTTNEKLFF
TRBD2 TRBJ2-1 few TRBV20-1 TGCAGTGCTAGAGACGGGACTAGCGGGGGTAACAATGAGCAGTTCTTC CSARDGTSGGNNEQFF